The following is a T cell receptor beta chain sequence with its context. Its target is not known. The CDR3 spans 14 residues. The V end lost 4 bases, the J end lost 0 bases, and 10 bases lay between the germline ends. CDR1 SGDLS and CDR2 YYNGEE come from the germline V gene. This sample was included in a study of cytomegalovirus exposure and HLA in healthy donors. Study-wide findings and caveats: Later analysis identified a missense DCLRE1C variant that was linked to TCR beta V- and J-gene trimming. Relative to equally common others, HLA-associated TCR beta chains showed greater clonal expansion in a later analysis.

A multiplex PCR was run with 60 Vbeta primers and 13 Jbeta primers. Only in-frame clones appear in the TCRdb table, and some are missing; sequencing was by immunoSEQ multiplex PCR. This table has about 170,000 clones, roughly 84% appearing once. Input material: PBMCs. This TCR came from a boy between 2 and 15 years old in good health and CMV-seronegative. This sequence joins TRBV9 and TRBJ2-5, with unresolved D. The CDR3 DNA follows: TGTGCCAGCAGCTCTGGGCCAGACCAAGAGACCCAGTACTTC. Encoded protein: CASSSGPDQETQYF.